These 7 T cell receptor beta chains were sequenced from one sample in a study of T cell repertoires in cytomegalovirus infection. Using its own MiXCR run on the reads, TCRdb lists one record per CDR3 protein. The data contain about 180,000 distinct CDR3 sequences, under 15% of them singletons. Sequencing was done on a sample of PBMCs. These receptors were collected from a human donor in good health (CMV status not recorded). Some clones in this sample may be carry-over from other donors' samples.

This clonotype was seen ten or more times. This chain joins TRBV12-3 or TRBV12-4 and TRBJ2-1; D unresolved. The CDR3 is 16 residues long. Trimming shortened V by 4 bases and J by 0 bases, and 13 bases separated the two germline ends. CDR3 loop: CASSWTVISSYNEQFF. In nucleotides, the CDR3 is TGTGCCAGCAGTTGGACCGTCATTAGCTCCTACAATGAGCAGTTCTTC.

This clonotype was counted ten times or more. The CDR3 protein is CASSPLGNHLHF. DNA for the CDR3: TGTGCCAGCAGTCCACTGGGGAACCACCTCCACTTT. This chain joins TRBV12-3 or TRBV12-4 and TRBJ1-6; no clear D gene. The CDR3 extends over 12 amino acids. The V end was cut by 5 bases, the J end by 15 bases, with 14 bases between.

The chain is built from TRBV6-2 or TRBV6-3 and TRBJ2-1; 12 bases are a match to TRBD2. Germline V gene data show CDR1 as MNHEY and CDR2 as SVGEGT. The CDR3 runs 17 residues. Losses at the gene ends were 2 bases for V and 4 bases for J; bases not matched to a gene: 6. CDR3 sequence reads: CASSYARTSGIYNEQFF. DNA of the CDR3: TGTGCCAGCAGTTACGCCAGGACTAGCGGGATTTACAATGAGCAGTTCTTC.

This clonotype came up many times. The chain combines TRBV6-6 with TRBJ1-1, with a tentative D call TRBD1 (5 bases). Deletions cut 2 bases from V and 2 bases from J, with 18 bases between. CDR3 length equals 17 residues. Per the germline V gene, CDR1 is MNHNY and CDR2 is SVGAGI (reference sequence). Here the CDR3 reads CASSYGAPVSSNTEAFF. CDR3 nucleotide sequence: TGTGCCAGCAGTTACGGGGCGCCGGTCTCGAGCAACACTGAAGCTTTCTTT.

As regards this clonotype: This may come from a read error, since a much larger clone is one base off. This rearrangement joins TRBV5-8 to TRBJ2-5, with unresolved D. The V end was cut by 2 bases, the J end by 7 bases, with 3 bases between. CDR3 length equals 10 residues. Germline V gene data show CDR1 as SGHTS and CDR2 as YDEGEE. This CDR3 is CASSFGTQYF. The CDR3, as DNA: TGTGCCAGCAGCTTTGGGACCCAGTACTTC.

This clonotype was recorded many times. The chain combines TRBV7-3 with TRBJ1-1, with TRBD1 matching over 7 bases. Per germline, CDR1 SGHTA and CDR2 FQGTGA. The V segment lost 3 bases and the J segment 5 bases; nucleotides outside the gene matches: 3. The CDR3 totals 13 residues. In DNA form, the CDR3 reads TGTGCCAGCAGCTTTCTCAGGGGGACTGAAGCTTTCTTT. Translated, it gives CASSFLRGTEAFF. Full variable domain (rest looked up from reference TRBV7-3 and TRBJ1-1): GAGVSQTPSNKVTEKGKYVELRCDPISGHTALYWYRQSLGQGPEFLIYFQGTGAADDSGLPNDRFFAVRPEGSVSTLKIQRTERGDSAVYLCASSFLRGTEAFFGQGTRLTVV.

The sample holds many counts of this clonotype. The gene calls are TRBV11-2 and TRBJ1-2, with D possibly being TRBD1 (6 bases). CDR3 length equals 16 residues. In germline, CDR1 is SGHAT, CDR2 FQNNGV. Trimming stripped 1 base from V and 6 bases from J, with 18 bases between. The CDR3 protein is CASSLAGRGVKDGYTF. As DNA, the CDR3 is TGTGCCAGCAGCTTAGCCGGCAGGGGCGTAAAAGATGGCTACACCTTC.